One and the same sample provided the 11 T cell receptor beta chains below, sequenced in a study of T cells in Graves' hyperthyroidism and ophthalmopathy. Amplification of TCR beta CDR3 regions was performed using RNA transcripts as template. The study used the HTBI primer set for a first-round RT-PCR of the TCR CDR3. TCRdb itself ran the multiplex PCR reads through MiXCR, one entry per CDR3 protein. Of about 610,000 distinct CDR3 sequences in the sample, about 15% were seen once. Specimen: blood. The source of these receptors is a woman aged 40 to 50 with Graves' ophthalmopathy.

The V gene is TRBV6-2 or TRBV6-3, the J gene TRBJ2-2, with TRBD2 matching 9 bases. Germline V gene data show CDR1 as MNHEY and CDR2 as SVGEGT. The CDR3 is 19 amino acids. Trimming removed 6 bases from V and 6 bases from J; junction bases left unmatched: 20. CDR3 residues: CASRSKGRTSGSLPGELFF. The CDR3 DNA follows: TGTGCCAGCAGATCCAAGGGGAGAACTAGCGGGTCCCTCCCCGGGGAGCTGTTTTTT.

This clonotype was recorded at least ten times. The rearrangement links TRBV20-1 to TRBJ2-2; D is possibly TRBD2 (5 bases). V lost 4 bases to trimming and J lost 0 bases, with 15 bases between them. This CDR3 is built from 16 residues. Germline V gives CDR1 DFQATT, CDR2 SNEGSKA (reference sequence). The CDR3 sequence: CSATRAGLANTGELFF. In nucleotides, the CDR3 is TGCAGTGCTACTAGGGCCGGACTCGCGAACACCGGGGAGCTGTTTTTT.

The CDR3 region has the DNA TGTGCCACCAGCAGAGAGGGGGCAGGGGCCCAAGAGACCCAGTACTTC. The encoded protein is CATSREGAGAQETQYF. The chain couples TRBV15 to TRBJ2-5, with D perhaps matching TRBD1 (6 bases). CDR3 length equals 16 residues. Germline V CDR1 and CDR2: LNHNV, YYDKDF (reference sequence). V lost 0 bases to trimming and J lost 1 base, with 12 bases between them.

DNA of the CDR3: TGTGCCTGGAGTGTTAGCGGGAGCTCACAAGAGACCCAGTACTTC. Translated: CAWSVSGSSQETQYF. This sequence joins TRBV30 and TRBJ2-5; 9 bases map to TRBD2. There are 15 residues in the CDR3. The germline CDR1 and CDR2 sequences are GTSNPN and SVGIG (reference sequence). Trimming cost V 0 bases and J 2 bases; bases outside gene matches: 4.

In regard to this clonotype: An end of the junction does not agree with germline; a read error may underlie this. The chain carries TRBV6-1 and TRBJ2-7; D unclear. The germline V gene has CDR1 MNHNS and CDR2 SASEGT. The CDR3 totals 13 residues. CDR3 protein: CACSQRDSYEQYF. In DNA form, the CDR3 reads TGTGCCTGCAGTCAAAGGGACTCCTACGAGCAGTACTTC.

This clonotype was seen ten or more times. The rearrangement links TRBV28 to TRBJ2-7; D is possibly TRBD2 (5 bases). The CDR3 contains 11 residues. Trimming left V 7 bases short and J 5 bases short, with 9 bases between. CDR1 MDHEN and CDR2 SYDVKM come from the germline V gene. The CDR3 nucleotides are TGTGCCAGCACCCTGGAGGACGAGCAGTACTTC. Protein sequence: CASTLEDEQYF.

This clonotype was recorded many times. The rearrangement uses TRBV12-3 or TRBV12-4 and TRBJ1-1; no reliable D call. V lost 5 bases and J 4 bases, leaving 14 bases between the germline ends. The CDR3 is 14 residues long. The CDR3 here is CASSLPSETTEAFF. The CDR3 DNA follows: TGTGCCAGCAGTCTCCCTTCGGAGACCACTGAAGCTTTCTTT.

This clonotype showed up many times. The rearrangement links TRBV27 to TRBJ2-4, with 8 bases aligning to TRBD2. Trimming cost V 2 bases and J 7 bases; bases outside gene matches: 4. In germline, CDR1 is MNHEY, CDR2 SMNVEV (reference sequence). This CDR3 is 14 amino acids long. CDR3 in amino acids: CASSLGTGGNIQYF. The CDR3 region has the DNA TGTGCCAGCAGTTTAGGGACGGGAGGGAACATTCAGTACTTC.

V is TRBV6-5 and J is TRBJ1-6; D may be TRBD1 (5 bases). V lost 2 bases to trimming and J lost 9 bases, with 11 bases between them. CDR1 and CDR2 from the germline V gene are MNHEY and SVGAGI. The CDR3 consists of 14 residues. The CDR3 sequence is CASSYRGQSSPLHF. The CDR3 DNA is TGTGCCAGCAGTTACAGGGGCCAAAGTTCACCCCTCCACTTT.

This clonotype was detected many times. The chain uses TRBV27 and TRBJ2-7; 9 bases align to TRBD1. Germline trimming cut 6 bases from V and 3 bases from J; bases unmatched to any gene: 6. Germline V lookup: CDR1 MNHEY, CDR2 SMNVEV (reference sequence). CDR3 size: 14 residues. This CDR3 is CASRGTGYFYEQYF. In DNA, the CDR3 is TGTGCCAGCAGGGGGACAGGGTACTTCTACGAGCAGTACTTC.

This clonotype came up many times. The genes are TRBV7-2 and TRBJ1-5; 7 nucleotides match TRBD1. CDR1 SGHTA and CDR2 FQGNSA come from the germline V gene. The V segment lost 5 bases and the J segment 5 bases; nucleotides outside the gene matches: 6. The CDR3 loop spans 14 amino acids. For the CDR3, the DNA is TGTGCCAGCAGCGCGGAACAGGGGTATCAGCCCCAGCATTTT. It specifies CASSAEQGYQPQHF.